This TCR beta chain was found in a study of blood T cell repertoires in COVID-19. Clones were sequenced by immunoSEQ multiplex PCR, and TCRdb holds only the in-frame ones, with some missing. The data contain more than 55,000 clones, roughly 90% of them seen just once; the ten biggest clones take up 3.5% to 4.5%. Per germline, CDR1 SGHNT and CDR2 YENEEA. The CDR3 runs to 14 residues. The V end was cut by 5 bases, the J end by 2 bases, with 12 bases between. This chain links TRBV11-3 with TRBJ1-2; D ambiguous. This clonotype originated in a man in his fifties with active COVID-19. The source material was peripheral blood. In nucleotides, the CDR3 is TGTGCCAGCAGCCCGGAGTCCAGAAACTATGGCTACACCTTC. Protein product: CASSPESRNYGYTF.